The clone carrying this T cell receptor beta chain came up once. The data were taken from a study of OX40 agonist ivuxolimab in advanced cancers. The assay was immunoSEQ multiplex PCR, and TCRdb's table has in-frame clones only and misses some. The sample holds approximately 96,000 clones; about nine tenths are singletons and the top ten take 1.5% to 2%. The V gene lost 5 bases and the J gene lost 8 bases, with 18 bases spanning the gap. The CDR3 is made up of 15 amino acids. CDR1 and CDR2 from the germline V gene are SEHNR and FQNEAQ (reference sequence). This specimen consisted of CD4+ or CD8+ T cells sorted from blood, obtained in a trial of the OX40 agonist ivuxolimab. The sequence derives from an adult with an advanced solid tumor such as melanoma, head and neck, liver or kidney cancer. The chain recombines TRBV7-9 with TRBJ1-4; D might be TRBD1 (6 bases). Here the CDR3 reads CASSPQTGWGEKLFF. In DNA form, the CDR3 reads TGTGCCAGCAGCCCACAGACAGGATGGGGGGAAAAACTGTTTTTT.